Reported below is one T cell receptor beta chain. Here immunoSEQ multiplex PCR was the method, and the copy in TCRdb shows in-frame clones only, minus some. Among some 500,000 clones listed, roughly 90% were seen once. CDR3 length: 15 amino acids. CDR1 and CDR2 from the germline V gene are SGHDN and FVKESK. The germline V and J ends were trimmed by 0 bases and 4 bases, with 9 bases remaining between them. This record belongs to a study of blood T cell repertoires in COVID-19. Participants had their cohort set by participant-reported clinical history. The TCR sequence derives from a woman in her thirties or forties who had recovered from COVID-19. The chain recombines TRBV14 with TRBJ2-2; D gene ambiguous. Sequencing was performed on PBMCs or T cells enriched from blood (not recorded which). CDR3: CASSQEYYPTGELFF. The CDR3 DNA reads TGTGCCAGCAGCCAAGAGTACTATCCCACCGGGGAGCTGTTTTTT.